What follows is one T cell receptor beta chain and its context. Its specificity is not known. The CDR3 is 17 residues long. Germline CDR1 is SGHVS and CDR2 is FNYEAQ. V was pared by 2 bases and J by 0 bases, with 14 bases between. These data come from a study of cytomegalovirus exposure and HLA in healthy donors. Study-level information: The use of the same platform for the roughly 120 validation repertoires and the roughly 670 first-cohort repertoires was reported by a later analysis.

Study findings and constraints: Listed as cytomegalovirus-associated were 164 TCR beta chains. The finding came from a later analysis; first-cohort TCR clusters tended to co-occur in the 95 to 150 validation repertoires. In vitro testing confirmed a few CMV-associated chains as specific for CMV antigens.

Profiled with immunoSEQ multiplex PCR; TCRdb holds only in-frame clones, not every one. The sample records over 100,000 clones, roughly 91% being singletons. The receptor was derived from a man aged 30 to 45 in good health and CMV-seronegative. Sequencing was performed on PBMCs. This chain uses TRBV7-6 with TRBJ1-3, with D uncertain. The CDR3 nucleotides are TGTGCCAGCAGCTTATCTTTCTCTACCGCCTCTGGAAACACCATATATTTT. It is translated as CASSLSFSTASGNTIYF.